The 3 T cell receptor beta chains in this list originate from one sample, sequenced in a study of patients and donors after allogeneic stem cell transplantation. TCRdb ran MiXCR on the RT-PCR reads and lists one entry per CDR3 protein. The data contain some 150,000 distinct CDR3 sequences, 30% to 45% of them singletons. The sample consisted of blood, either unsorted or a sorted T cell fraction (not recorded which). These receptors were taken from a human donor who was either an allogeneic HSCT recipient or a stem cell or donor lymphocyte infusion donor (not recorded which). It is not recorded whose cells these are; they may come from a transplant donor.

This chain connects TRBV11-2 to TRBJ1-2, with D perhaps matching TRBD1 (5 bases). The CDR3 spans 15 residues. The germline V gene has CDR1 SGHAT and CDR2 FQNNGV. Deletions cut 1 base from V and 8 bases from J, with 17 bases between. This CDR3 reads CASSLGGRLRGGYTF. CDR3 in DNA: TGTGCCAGCAGCTTAGGGGGACGGCTGCGAGGAGGCTACACCTTC.

This clonotype came up a few times. The rearrangement joins TRBV29-1 to TRBJ2-1; the match to TRBD2 covers 9 bases. CDR1 is SQVTM, CDR2 ANQGSEA, per germline. The CDR3 length is 13 residues. J was trimmed by 3 bases and V by 5 bases; bases with no gene match: 2. The CDR3 here is CSVISGGYNEQFF. Written as DNA, the CDR3 is TGCAGCGTTATTAGCGGGGGCTACAATGAGCAGTTCTTC.

The chain combines TRBV29-1 with TRBJ2-5; perhaps TRBD1 as D (5 bases). This CDR3 contains 11 residues. With 4 bases removed from V and 5 bases from J, the gap between germline ends came to 8 bases. Germline values: CDR1 SQVTM, CDR2 ANQGSEA. CDR3 sequence (DNA): TGCAGCGTTGGGACATTGGAGACCCAGTACTTC. It encodes CSVGTLETQYF.